The 22 T cell receptor beta chains reported below all come from one sample, sequenced in a study of T cells in Graves' hyperthyroidism and ophthalmopathy. Using RNA transcripts as the source, TCR beta CDR3 regions were amplified. The HTBI primer set was used in a first-round RT-PCR of the TCR CDR3. One entry per CDR3 protein, called by TCRdb with MiXCR from the multiplex PCR reads. The sample holds some 440,000 distinct CDR3 sequences; approximately 14% are singletons and the top ten take around 7.7%. The sequenced sample was blood. The receptor set was obtained from a woman under 30 with Graves' hyperthyroidism.

The chain carries TRBV19 and TRBJ2-3, with TRBD2 matching 10 bases. This CDR3 spans 16 amino acids. The trim removed 7 bases at V and 1 base at J, leaving 8 bases unmatched. CDR1 is LNHDA and CDR2 is SQIVND in the germline V gene (reference sequence). CDR3 DNA: TGTGCCAGTACACCCTGGCTAGCGGGGGGCACAGATACGCAGTATTTT. As protein: CASTPWLAGGTDTQYF.

The CDR3 DNA follows: TGTGCCAGCAGTTACTCGAAGGGTTGGGAGCCCCAGCATTTT. It yields the protein CASSYSKGWEPQHF. J is TRBJ1-5 and V is TRBV6-5; D is unresolved. CDR1 is MNHEY and CDR2 is SVGAGI in the germline V gene. CDR3 length: 14 residues. Trimming cost V 0 bases and J 8 bases, with 11 bases left between them.

This clonotype was picked up many times. This chain's CDR3 is CASSPGQGIGEQFF. The CDR3 coding sequence is TGCGCCAGCAGCCCCGGACAGGGGATCGGTGAGCAGTTCTTC. The chain links TRBV5-1 to TRBJ2-1, with 9 bases fitting TRBD1. Germline-derived CDR1 and CDR2 are SGHRS and YFSETQ. The CDR3 covers 14 residues. The V and J ends lost 4 bases and 9 bases, in that order; junction bases with no gene match: 8.

This clonotype was seen many times. The chain couples TRBV27 to TRBJ2-3; 12 positions agree with TRBD1. The CDR3 runs to 15 residues. J was trimmed by 5 bases and V by 4 bases; bases with no gene match: 4. Per germline, CDR1 MNHEY and CDR2 SMNVEV (reference sequence). This chain's CDR3 is CASSWGTGGGDTQYF. In nucleotides, the CDR3 is TGTGCCAGCAGTTGGGGGACAGGGGGCGGAGATACGCAGTATTTT.

This clonotype was seen many times. The chain recombines TRBV12-3 or TRBV12-4 with TRBJ2-3; 8 nucleotides agree with TRBD1. There are 13 residues in the CDR3. With 6 bases clipped from V and 6 bases from J, the junction kept 5 bases outside the gene matches. The CDR3 loop is CASSSQGADTQYF. The CDR3 DNA follows: TGTGCCAGCAGCTCCCAGGGGGCGGATACGCAGTATTTT.

The sample holds a few counts of this clonotype. The chain combines TRBV9 with TRBJ1-3, with 7 bases that match TRBD1. Germline trimming cut 4 bases from V and 7 bases from J; bases unmatched to any gene: 14. Germline V gene lookup returns CDR1 SGDLS and CDR2 YYNGEE. This CDR3 spans 16 amino acids. The CDR3 reads CASSPATGVWWNTIYF. Here the CDR3 DNA reads TGTGCCAGCAGCCCCGCAACAGGGGTTTGGTGGAACACCATATATTTT.

This clonotype was observed a handful of times. The rearrangement uses TRBV9 and TRBJ1-2; D is perhaps TRBD1 (5 bases). The germline V gene encodes CDR1 SGDLS and CDR2 YYNGEE. The V gene lost 4 bases and the J gene lost 4 bases, with 20 bases spanning the gap. This CDR3 is built from 16 residues. CDR3 sequence reads: CASSSGPGKESYGYTF. CDR3 nucleotide sequence: TGTGCCAGCAGCTCGGGACCCGGGAAAGAGTCCTATGGCTACACCTTC.

In this sample, this clonotype turned up many times. The gene calls are TRBV10-3 and TRBJ2-3; D is perhaps TRBD1 or TRBD2 (5 bases each). CDR1 ENHRY and CDR2 SYGVKD come from the germline V gene. Trimming pared 4 bases from V and 2 bases from J, leaving 16 bases between. The CDR3 consists of 16 residues. The CDR3 sequence is CAISAPAGAHTDTQYF. The DNA of the CDR3 is TGTGCCATCAGTGCACCGGCCGGGGCTCACACAGATACGCAGTATTTT.

This clonotype came up many times. The chain has TRBV12-3 or TRBV12-4 and TRBJ2-7, with unresolved D. V lost 6 bases, J lost 6 bases, and 15 bases lay in between. The CDR3 consists of 13 residues. The CDR3: CASSPTYIREQYF. The DNA for the CDR3 is TGTGCCAGCAGCCCAACCTACATACGCGAGCAGTACTTC.

This clonotype occurred many times. This chain joins TRBV11-3 and TRBJ1-2; TRBD1 might be the D (5 bases). Trimming shortened V by 5 bases and J by 6 bases, and 19 bases separated the two germline ends. Germline assignment: CDR1 SGHNT and CDR2 YENEEA. The CDR3 runs 15 residues. The CDR3 loop is CASSAFRDGRHGYTF. Written as DNA, the CDR3 is TGTGCCAGCAGCGCCTTCCGGGACGGGCGGCATGGCTACACCTTC. Full variable domain (remainder filled in from reference TRBV11-3 and TRBJ1-2): EAGVVQSPRYKIIEKKQPVAFWCNPISGHNTLYWYLQNLGQGPELLIRYENEEAVDDSQLPKDRFSAERLKGVDSTLKIQPAELGDSAVYLCASSAFRDGRHGYTFGSGTRLTVV.

This clonotype was seen at least ten times. The V gene is TRBV20-1, the J gene TRBJ2-3; 7 positions match TRBD1. The junction had 2 bases not matched to a gene; V was cut back by 4 bases and J by 4 bases. CDR1 DFQATT and CDR2 SNEGSKA come from the germline V gene (reference sequence). The CDR3 runs to 12 residues. The CDR3 sequence: CSATDRPDTQYF. CDR3 DNA: TGCAGTGCTACGGACAGGCCAGATACGCAGTATTTT.

Ten or more counts support this clonotype. The rearrangement uses TRBV20-1 and TRBJ2-7; 7 nucleotides agree with TRBD1. CDR1 is DFQATT, CDR2 SNEGSKA, per germline (reference sequence). The junction had 6 bases not matched to a gene; V was cut back by 5 bases and J by 2 bases. This CDR3 region has 13 residues. The CDR3 sequence is CSALGQATYEQYF. The CDR3 DNA follows: TGCAGTGCTCTCGGACAGGCTACCTACGAGCAGTACTTC.

The V gene is TRBV5-4, the J gene TRBJ1-1; no clear D. Germline V gives CDR1 SGHNT, CDR2 YYREEE (reference sequence). CDR3 length equals 15 residues. Trimming left V 3 bases short and J 5 bases short, with 17 bases between. The CDR3 DNA is TGTGCCAGCAGCTCGTACAGACGAGGTTGGACTGAAGCTTTCTTT. Its translation is CASSSYRRGWTEAFF.

At least ten counts were recorded for this clonotype. This chain joins TRBV6-6 and TRBJ1-2, with 9 bases lining up with TRBD1. The germline gives CDR1 MNHNY, CDR2 SVGAGI (reference sequence). The CDR3 runs to 18 residues. The V segment lost 0 bases and the J segment 6 bases; nucleotides outside the gene matches: 14. CDR3 DNA sequence: TGTGCCAGCAGTTACTCGGTCCAGGACAGGGGCCTTGGGAATGGCTACACCTTC. Translating gives CASSYSVQDRGLGNGYTF.

This clonotype was seen many times. V and J are TRBV7-3 and TRBJ2-1; 7 bases are shared with TRBD1. The germline V gene has CDR1 SGHTA and CDR2 FQGTGA. V was clipped by 6 bases and J by 7 bases; unmatched bases: 9. This CDR3 has 14 residues. The CDR3 coding sequence is TGTGCCAGCAGAGCGGACAGGCATATTAATGAGCAGTTCTTC. This codes for CASRADRHINEQFF.

This clonotype appeared many times. The chain is built from TRBV29-1 and TRBJ1-2, with D unresolved. CDR1 SQVTM and CDR2 ANQGSEA come from the germline V gene. The CDR3 loop spans 8 amino acids. V lost 6 bases and J 6 bases, leaving 2 bases between the germline ends. CDR3 residues: CSVNGYTF. For the CDR3, the DNA is TGCAGCGTCAATGGCTACACCTTC.

This clonotype was counted between two and nine times. CDR3 bases: TGTGCCAGCAGCGTAGGGAGGGGGCAAGAGACCCAGTACTTC. Translated: CASSVGRGQETQYF. This sequence joins TRBV9 and TRBJ2-5; D is tentatively TRBD1 or TRBD2 (6 bases each). V shed 0 bases and J shed 2 bases, with 8 bases lying between them. From germline, CDR1 is SGDLS and CDR2 YYNGEE. The CDR3 is 14 residues long. The full variable domain, completed using reference TRBV9 and TRBJ2-5, is DSGVTQTPKHLITATGQRVTLRCSPRSGDLSVYWYQQSLDQGLQFLIQYYNGEERAKGNILERFSAQQFPDLHSELNLSSLELGDSALYFCASSVGRGQETQYFGPGTRLLVL.

CDR3 residues: CASSSGRPEIADTQYF. The CDR3 bases are TGCGCCAGCAGTTCCGGACGGCCTGAAATCGCAGATACGCAGTATTTT. The chain is built from TRBV5-1 and TRBJ2-3; D gene unclear. Germline V CDR1 and CDR2: SGHRS, YFSETQ. This CDR3 contains 16 residues. V shed 5 bases and J shed 4 bases, with 20 bases lying between them.

The chain employs TRBV20-1 and TRBJ2-5; 8 bases line up with TRBD1. This CDR3 contains 14 residues. Trimming cost V 4 bases and J 1 base; bases outside gene matches: 5. Germline loops: CDR1 DFQATT, CDR2 SNEGSKA (reference sequence). The CDR3 coding sequence is TGCAGTGCTAACTTCGACAGGGGCCAAGAGACCCAGTACTTC. Translating it yields CSANFDRGQETQYF.

This clonotype was found many times. The chain links TRBV18 to TRBJ2-7; TRBD2 agrees at 9 bases. The germline CDR1 and CDR2 sequences are KGHSH and LQKENI. This CDR3 is built from 16 residues. V shed 2 bases and J 3 bases; nucleotides not matched to a gene: 8. The CDR3 loop is CASSPSLIAGVYEQYF. The CDR3 DNA follows: TGTGCCAGCTCACCATCGTTGATAGCGGGAGTCTACGAGCAGTACTTC.

This clonotype appeared many times. The chain uses TRBV9 and TRBJ1-1; D uncertain. Trimming took 0 bases from V and 2 from J, leaving 5 bases between them. The CDR3 spans 13 residues. Germline V gives CDR1 SGDLS, CDR2 YYNGEE. The CDR3 sequence is CASSVGRNTEAFF. DNA of the CDR3: TGTGCCAGCAGCGTAGGGAGAAACACTGAAGCTTTCTTT.

A few counts support this clonotype. A much more abundant neighbour one base away suggests this may be a read error. This chain links TRBV12-3 or TRBV12-4 with TRBJ2-3; 13 bases line up with TRBD2. Trimming cost V 8 bases and J 3 bases; bases outside gene matches: 11. This CDR3 is built from 17 residues. In DNA form, the CDR3 reads TGTGCCAGCGGTTGGTTCGGGACTAGCGGGGTTACAGATACGCAGTATTTT. Translating gives CASGWFGTSGVTDTQYF.